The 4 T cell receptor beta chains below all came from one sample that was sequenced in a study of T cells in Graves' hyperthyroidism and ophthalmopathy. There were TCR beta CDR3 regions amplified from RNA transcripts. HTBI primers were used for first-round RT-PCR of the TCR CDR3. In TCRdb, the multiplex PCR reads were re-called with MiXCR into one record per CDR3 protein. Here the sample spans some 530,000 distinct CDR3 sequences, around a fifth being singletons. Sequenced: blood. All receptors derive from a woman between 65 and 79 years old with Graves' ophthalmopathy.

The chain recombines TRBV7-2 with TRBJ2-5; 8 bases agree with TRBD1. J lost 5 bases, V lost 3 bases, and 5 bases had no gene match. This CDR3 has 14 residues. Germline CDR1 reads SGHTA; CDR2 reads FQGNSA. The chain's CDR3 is CASSFQGAYETQYF. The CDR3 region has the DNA TGTGCCAGCAGCTTCCAGGGGGCTTACGAGACCCAGTACTTC.

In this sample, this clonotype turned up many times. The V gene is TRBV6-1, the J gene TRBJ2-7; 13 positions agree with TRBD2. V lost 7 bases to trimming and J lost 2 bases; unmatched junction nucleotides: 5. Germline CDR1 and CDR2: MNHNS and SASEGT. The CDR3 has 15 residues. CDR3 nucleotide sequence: TGTGCCAGCACTCGGACTAGCGGGAGCCCCTACGAGCAGTACTTC. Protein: CASTRTSGSPYEQYF.

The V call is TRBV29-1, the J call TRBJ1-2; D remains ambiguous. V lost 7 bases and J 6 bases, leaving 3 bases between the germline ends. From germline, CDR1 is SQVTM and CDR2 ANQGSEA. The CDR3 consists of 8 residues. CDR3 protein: CSGDGYTF. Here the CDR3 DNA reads TGCAGCGGGGATGGCTACACCTTC.

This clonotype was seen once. CDR3 bases: TGTGCCAGCAGCGTAGGTTCGGGGACACTCACAGATACGCAGTATTTT. Translation gives CASSVGSGTLTDTQYF. The V and J genes are TRBV9 and TRBJ2-3; D might be TRBD1 (6 bases). The CDR3 runs to 16 residues. Germline lookup yields CDR1 SGDLS and CDR2 YYNGEE. V was shortened by 0 bases and J by 2 bases, with 13 bases between the two germline ends.